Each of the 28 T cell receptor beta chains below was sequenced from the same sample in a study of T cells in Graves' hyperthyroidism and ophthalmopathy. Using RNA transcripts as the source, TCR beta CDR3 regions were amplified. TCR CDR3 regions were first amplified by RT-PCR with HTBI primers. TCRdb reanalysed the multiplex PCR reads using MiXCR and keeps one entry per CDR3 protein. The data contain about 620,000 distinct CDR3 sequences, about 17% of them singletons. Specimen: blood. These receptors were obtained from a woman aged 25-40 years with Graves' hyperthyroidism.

CDR3 in amino acids: CASSLDLPGTYEQYF. DNA for the CDR3: TGTGCCAGCAGCTTAGATCTACCGGGTACCTACGAGCAGTACTTC. The chain recombines TRBV11-2 with TRBJ2-7, with no clear D. The V gene's germline CDR1 is SGHAT and CDR2 FQNNGV. Trimming took 0 bases from V and 2 from J, leaving 11 bases between them. This CDR3 spans 15 amino acids.

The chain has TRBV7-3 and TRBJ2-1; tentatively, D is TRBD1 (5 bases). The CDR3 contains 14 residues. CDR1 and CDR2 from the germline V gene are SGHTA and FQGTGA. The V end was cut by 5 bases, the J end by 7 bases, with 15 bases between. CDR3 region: CASSPRGGENEQFF. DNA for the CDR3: TGTGCCAGCAGCCCTAGGGGCGGTGAAAATGAGCAGTTCTTC.

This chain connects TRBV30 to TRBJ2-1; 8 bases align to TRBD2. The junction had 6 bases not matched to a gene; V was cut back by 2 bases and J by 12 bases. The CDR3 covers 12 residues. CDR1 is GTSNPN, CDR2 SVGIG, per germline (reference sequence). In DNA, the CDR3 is TGTGCCTGGAGTATCGGGGGGGGCGGGCAGTTCTTC. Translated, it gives CAWSIGGGGQFF.

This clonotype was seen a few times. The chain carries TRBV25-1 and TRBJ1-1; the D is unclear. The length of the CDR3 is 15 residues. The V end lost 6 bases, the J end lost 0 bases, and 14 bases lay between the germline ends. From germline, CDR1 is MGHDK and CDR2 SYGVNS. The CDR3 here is CASSAGGNMNTEAFF. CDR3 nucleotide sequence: TGTGCCAGCAGCGCAGGCGGCAACATGAACACTGAAGCTTTCTTT.

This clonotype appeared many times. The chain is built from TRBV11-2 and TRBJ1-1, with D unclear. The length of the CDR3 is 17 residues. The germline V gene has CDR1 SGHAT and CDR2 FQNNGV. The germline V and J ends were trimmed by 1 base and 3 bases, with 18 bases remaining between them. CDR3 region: CASSLGAPRSGYTEAFF. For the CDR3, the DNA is TGTGCCAGCAGCTTAGGCGCCCCCCGCAGCGGGTACACTGAAGCTTTCTTT.

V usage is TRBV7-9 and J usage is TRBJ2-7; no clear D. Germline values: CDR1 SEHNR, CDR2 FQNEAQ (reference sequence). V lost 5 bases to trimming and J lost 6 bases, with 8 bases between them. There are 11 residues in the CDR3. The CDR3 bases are TGTGCCAGCAGCGCGGAGAGCGAGCAGTACTTC. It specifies CASSAESEQYF.

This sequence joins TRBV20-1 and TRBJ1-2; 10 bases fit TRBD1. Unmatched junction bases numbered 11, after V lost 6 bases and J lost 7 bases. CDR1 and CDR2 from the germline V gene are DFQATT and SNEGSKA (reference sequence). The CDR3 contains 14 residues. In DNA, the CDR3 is TGCAGTGCCCGTCCCGGGACAGGGGACGGTGGCTACACCTTC. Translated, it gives CSARPGTGDGGYTF.

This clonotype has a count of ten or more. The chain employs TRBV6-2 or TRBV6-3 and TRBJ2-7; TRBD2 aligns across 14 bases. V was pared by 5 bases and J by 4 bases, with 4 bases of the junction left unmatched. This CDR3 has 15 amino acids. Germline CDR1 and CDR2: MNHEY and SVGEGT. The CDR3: CASSTGTSGSYEQYF. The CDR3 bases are TGTGCCAGCAGTACGGGGACTAGCGGGAGTTACGAGCAGTACTTC.

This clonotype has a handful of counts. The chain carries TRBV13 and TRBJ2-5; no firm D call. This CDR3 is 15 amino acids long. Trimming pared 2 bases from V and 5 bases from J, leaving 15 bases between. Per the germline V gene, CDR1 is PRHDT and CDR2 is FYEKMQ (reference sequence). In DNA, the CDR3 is TGTGCCAGCAGCTTACGACGGCGCGTCCAGGAGACCCAGTACTTC. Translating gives CASSLRRRVQETQYF.

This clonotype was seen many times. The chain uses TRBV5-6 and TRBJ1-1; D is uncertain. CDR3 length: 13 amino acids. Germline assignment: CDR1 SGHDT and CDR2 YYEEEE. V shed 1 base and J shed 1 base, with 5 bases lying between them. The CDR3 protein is CASSLPQNTEAFF. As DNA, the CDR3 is TGTGCCAGCAGCTTGCCCCAGAACACTGAAGCTTTCTTT.

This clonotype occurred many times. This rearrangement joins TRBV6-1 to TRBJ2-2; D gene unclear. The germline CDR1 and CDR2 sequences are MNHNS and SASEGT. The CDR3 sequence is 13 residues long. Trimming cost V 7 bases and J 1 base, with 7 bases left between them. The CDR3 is CASIQENTGELFF. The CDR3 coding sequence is TGTGCCAGCATTCAGGAGAACACCGGGGAGCTGTTTTTT.

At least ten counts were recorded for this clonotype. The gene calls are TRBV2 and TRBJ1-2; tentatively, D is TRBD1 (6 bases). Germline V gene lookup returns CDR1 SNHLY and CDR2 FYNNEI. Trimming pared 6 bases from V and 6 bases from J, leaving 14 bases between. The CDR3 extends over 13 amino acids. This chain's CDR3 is CASSDRPRHGYTF. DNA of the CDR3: TGTGCCAGCAGCGACAGGCCTCGCCATGGCTACACCTTC.

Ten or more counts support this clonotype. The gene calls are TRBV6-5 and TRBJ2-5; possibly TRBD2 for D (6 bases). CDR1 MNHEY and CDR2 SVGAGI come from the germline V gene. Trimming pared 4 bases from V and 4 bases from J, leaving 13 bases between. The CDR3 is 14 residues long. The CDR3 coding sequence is TGTGCCAGCAGTTCCGCCTTGGGGGGAGAGACCCAGTACTTC. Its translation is CASSSALGGETQYF.

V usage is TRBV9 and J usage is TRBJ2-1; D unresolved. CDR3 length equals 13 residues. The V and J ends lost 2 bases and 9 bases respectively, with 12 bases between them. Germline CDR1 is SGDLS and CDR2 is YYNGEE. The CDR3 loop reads CASSVGRTGEQFF. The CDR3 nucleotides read TGTGCCAGCAGCGTTGGGCGGACGGGTGAGCAGTTCTTC.

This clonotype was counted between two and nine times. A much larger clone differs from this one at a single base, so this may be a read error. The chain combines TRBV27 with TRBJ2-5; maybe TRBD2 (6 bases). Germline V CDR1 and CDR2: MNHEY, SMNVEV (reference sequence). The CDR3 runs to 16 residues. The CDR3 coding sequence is TGTGTCAGCAGTTTATTAGGGGTCGGGCGGGGAGAGACCCAGTACTTC. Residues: CVSSLLGVGRGETQYF.

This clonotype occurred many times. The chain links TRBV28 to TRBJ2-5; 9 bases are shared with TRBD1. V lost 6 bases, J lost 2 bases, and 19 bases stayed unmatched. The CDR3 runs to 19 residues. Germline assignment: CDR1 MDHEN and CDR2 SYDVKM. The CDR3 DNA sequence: TGTGCCAGCAGCATAACCGGGACAGGGCTTTTAGGGGTACAAGAGACCCAGTACTTC. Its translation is CASSITGTGLLGVQETQYF.

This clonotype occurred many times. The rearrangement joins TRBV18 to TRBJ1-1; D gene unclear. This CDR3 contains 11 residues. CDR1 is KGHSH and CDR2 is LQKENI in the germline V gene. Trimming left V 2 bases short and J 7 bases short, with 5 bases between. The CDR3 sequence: CASSPGVEAFF. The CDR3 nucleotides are TGTGCCAGCTCACCAGGCGTTGAAGCTTTCTTT.

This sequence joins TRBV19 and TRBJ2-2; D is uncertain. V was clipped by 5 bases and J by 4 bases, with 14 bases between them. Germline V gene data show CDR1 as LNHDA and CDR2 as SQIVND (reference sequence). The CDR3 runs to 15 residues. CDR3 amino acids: CASSRQELFTGELFF. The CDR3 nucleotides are TGTGCCAGTAGTCGGCAGGAGCTTTTCACCGGGGAGCTGTTTTTT.

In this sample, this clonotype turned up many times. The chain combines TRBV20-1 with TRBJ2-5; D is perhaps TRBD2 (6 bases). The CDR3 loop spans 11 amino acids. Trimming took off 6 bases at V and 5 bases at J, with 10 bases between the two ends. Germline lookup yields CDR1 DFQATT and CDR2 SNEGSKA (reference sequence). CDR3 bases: TGCAGTGCGCGACTAGGGGAGACCCAGTACTTC. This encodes CSARLGETQYF.

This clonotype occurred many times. The CDR3 protein is CSAPSRQGSYEQYF. CDR3 bases: TGCAGTGCCCCATCCCGACAGGGGAGCTACGAGCAGTACTTC. V gene TRBV20-1 combines with J gene TRBJ2-7, with 8 bases lining up with TRBD1. V shed 6 bases and J 3 bases; nucleotides not matched to a gene: 10. Per germline, CDR1 DFQATT and CDR2 SNEGSKA (reference sequence). The CDR3 length is 14 residues.

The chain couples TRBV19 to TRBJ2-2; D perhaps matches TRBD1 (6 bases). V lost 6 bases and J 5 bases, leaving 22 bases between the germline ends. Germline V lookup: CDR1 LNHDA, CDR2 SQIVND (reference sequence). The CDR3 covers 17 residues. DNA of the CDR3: TGTGCCAGTAGCCCCGAGGACAGCCCATCAGAGACCGGGGAGCTGTTTTTT. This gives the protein CASSPEDSPSETGELFF.

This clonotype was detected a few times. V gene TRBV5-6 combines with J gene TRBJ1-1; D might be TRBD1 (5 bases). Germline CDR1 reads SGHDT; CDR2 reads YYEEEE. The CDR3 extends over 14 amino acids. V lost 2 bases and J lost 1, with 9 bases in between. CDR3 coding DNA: TGTGCCAGCAGCTTTCACGGGGGGAACACTGAAGCTTTCTTT. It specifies CASSFHGGNTEAFF. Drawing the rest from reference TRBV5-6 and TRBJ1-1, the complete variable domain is DAGVTQSPTHLIKTRGQQVTLRCSPKSGHDTVSWYQQALGQGPQFIFQYYEEEERQRGNFPDRFSGHQFPNYSSELNVNALLLGDSALYLCASSFHGGNTEAFFGQGTRLTVV.

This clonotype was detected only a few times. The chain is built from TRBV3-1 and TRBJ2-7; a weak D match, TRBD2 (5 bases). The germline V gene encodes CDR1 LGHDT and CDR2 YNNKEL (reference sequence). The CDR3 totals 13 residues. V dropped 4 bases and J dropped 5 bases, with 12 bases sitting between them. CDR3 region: CASSPNEGHEQYF. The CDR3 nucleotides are TGTGCCAGCAGCCCAAACGAGGGCCACGAGCAGTACTTC.

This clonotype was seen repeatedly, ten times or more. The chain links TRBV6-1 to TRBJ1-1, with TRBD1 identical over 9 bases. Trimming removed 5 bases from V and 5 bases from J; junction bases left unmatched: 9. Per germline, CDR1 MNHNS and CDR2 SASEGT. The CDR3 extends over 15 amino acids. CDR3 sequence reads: CASSISGTGRTEAFF. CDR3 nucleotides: TGTGCCAGCAGTATCTCCGGGACAGGGAGGACTGAAGCTTTCTTT.

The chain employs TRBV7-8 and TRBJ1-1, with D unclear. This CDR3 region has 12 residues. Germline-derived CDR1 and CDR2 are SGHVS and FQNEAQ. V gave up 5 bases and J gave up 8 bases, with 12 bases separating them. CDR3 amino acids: CASSPLDKEAFF. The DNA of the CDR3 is TGTGCCAGCAGCCCGTTAGACAAGGAAGCTTTCTTT. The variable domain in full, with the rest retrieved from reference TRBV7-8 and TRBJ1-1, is GAGVSQSPRYKVAKRGQDVALRCDPISGHVSLFWYQQALGQGPEFLTYFQNEAQLDKSGLPSDRFFAERPEGSVSTLKIQRTQQEDSAVYLCASSPLDKEAFFGQGTRLTVV.

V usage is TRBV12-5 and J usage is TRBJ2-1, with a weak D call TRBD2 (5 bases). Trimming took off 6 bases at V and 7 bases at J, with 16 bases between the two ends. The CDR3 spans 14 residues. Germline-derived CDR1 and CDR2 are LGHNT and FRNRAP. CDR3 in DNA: TGTGCTAGTGGGGAGGATCGGGGAAAGAATGAGCAGTTCTTC. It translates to CASGEDRGKNEQFF.

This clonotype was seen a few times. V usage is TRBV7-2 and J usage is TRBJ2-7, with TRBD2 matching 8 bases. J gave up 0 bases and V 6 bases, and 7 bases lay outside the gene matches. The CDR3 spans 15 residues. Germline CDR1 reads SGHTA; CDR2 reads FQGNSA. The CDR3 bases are TGTGCCAGCAGTCGTAGCGGGGAAAGCTCCTACGAGCAGTACTTC. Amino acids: CASSRSGESSYEQYF.

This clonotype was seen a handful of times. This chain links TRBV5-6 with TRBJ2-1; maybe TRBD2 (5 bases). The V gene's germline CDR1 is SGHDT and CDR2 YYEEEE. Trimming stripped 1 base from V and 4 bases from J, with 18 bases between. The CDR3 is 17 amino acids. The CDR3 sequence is CASSLWLRGSSYNEQFF. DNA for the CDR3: TGTGCCAGCAGCTTGTGGCTTCGAGGGAGTTCTTACAATGAGCAGTTCTTC.